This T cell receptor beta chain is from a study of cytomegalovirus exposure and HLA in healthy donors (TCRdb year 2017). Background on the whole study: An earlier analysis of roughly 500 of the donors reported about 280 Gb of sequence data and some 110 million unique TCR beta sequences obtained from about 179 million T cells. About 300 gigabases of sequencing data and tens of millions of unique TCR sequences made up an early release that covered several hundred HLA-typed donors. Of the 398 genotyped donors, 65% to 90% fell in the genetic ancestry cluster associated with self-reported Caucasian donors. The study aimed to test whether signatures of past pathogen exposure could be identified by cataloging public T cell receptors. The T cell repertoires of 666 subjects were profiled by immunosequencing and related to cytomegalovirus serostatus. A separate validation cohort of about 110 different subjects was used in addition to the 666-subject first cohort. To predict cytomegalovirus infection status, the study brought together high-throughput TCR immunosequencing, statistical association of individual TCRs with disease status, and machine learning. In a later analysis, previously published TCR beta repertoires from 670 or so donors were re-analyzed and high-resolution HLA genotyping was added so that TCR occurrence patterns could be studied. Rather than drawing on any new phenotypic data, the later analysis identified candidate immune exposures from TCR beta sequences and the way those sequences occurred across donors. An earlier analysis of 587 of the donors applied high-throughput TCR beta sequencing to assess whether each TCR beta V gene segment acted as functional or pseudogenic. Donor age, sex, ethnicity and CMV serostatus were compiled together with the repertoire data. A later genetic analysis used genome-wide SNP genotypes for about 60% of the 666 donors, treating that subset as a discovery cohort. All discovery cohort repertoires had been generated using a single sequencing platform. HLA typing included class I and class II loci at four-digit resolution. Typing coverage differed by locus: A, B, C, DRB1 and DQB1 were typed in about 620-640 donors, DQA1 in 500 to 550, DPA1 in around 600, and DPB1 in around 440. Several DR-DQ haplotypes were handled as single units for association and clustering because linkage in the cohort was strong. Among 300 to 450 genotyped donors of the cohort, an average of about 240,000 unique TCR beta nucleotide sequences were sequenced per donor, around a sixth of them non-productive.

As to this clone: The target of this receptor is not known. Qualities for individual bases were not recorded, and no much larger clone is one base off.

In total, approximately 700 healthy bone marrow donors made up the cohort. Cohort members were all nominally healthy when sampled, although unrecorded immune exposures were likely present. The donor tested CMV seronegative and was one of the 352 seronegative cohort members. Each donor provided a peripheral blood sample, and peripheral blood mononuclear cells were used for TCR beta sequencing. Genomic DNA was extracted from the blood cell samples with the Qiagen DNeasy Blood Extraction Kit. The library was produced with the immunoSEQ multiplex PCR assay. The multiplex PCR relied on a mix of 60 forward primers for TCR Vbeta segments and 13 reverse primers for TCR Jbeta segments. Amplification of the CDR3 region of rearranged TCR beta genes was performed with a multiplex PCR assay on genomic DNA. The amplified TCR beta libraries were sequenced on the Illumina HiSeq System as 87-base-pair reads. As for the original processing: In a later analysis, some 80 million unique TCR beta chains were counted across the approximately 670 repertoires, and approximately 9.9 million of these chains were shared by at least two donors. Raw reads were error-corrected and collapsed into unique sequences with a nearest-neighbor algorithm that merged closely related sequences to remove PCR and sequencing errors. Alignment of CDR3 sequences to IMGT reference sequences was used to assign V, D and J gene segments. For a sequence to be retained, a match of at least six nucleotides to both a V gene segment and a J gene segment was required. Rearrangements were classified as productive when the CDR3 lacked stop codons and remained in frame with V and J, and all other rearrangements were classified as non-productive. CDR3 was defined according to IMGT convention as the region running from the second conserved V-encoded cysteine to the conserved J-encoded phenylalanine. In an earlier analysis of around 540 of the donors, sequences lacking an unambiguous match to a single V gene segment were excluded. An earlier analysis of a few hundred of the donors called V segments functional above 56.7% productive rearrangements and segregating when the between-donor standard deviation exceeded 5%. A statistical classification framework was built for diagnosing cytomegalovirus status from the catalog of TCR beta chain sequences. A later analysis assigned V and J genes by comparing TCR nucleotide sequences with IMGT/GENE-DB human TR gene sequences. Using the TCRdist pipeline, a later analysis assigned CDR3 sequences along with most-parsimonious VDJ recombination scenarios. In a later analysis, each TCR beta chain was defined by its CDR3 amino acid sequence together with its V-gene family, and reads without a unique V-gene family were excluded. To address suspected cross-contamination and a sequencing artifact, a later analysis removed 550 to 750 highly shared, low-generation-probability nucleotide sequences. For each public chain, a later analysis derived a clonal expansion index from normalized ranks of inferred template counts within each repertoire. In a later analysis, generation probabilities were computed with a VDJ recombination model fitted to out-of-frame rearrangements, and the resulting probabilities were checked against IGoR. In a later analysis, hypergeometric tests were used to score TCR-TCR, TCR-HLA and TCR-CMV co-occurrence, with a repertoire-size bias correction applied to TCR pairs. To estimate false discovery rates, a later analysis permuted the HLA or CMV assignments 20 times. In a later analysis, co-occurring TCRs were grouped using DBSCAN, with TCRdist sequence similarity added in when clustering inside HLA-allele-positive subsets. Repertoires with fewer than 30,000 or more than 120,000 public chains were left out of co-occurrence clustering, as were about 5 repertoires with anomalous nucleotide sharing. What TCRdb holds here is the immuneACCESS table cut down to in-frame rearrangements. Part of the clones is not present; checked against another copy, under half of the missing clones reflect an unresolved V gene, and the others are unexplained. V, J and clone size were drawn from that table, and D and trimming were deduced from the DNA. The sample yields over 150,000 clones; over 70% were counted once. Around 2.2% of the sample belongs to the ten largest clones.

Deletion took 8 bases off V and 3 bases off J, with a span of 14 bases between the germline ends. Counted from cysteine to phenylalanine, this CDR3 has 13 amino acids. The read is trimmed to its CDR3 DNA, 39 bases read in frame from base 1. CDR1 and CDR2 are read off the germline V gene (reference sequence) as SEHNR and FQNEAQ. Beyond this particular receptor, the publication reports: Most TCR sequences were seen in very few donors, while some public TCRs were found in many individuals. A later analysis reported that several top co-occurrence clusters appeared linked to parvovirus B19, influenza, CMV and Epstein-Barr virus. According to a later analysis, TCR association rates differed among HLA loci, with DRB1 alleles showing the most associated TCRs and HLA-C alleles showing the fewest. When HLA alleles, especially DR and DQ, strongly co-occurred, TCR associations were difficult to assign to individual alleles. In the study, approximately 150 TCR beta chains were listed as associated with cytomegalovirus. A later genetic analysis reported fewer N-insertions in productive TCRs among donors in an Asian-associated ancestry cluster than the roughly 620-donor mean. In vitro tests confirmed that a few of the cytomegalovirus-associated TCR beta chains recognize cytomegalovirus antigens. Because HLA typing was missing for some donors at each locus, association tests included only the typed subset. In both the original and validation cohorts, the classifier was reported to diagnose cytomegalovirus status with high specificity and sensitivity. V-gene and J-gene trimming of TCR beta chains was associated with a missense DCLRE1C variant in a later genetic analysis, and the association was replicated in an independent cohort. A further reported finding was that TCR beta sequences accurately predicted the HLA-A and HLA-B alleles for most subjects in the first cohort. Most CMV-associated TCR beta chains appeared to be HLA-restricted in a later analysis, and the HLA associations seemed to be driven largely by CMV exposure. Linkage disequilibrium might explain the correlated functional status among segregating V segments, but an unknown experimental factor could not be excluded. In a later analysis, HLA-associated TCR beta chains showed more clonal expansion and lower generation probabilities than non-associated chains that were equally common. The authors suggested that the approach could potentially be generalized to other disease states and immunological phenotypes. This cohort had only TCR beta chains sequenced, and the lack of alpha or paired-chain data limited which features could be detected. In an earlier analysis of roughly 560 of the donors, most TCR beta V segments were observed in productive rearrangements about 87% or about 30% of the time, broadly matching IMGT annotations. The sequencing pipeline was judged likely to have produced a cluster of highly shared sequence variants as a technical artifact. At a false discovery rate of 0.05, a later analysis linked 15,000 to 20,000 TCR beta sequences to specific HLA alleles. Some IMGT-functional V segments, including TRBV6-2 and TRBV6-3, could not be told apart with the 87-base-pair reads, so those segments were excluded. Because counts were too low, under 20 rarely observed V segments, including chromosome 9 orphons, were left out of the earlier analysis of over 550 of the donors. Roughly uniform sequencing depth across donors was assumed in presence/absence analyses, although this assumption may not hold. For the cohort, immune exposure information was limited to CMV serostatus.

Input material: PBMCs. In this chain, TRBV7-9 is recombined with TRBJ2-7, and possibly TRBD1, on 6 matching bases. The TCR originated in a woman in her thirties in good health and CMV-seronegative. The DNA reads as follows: TGTGCCAGCGCTCGACAGGAGCTCTACGAGCAGTACTTC. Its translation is CASARQELYEQYF. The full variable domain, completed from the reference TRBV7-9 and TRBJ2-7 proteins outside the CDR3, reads DTGVSQNPRHKITKRGQNVTFRCDPISEHNRLYWYRQTLGQGPEFLTYFQNEAQLEKSRLLSDRFSAERPKGSFSTLEIQRTEQGDSAMYLCASARQELYEQYFGPGTRLTVT.